The rows below give T cell receptor beta chains drawn from one sample of a study of shared clonotypes between healthy human individuals. Measured with immunoSEQ multiplex PCR; TCRdb has only the in-frame clones, and not every one. The table records approximately 2,200,000 clones, approximately 94% of them present only once. The sample was naive CD8+ T cells from PBMCs. Receptors originate from a man between 18 and 29 years old in good health. Some clones in this sample may be carry-over from other donors' samples. The conserved cysteine and the conserved F or W are not part of the CDR3 here.

V: TRBV19; J: TRBJ1-1; CDR3: ASSQGMNTEAF
V: TRBV27; J: TRBJ2-1; CDR3: ASRLAGALGEQF
V: TRBV4-3; J: TRBJ1-2; CDR3: ASSQVGGNGYT
V: TRBV28; J: TRBJ1-1; CDR3: ASTAIDRVIAEGSAF
V: TRBV19; J: TRBJ2-7; CDR3: ASSISPHGGGGEGEQY
V: TRBV27; J: TRBJ2-1; CDR3: ASSLEAERTYNEQF
V: TRBV27; J: TRBJ2-7; CDR3: ASSLTEAYEQY
V: TRBV7-9; J: TRBJ1-3; CDR3: ASTKWGVGGNTIY
V: TRBV15; J: TRBJ2-7; CDR3: ATSEEGGAYEQY
V: TRBV2; J: TRBJ2-7; CDR3: ASSEGRRGVYEQY
V: TRBV9; J: TRBJ1-1; CDR3: ASSVEGGPLTNTEAF
V: TRBV2; J: TRBJ1-5; CDR3: ASSEWVTYQPQH
V: TRBV4-1; J: TRBJ1-1; CDR3: ASSQDSGLATEAF
V: TRBV21-1; J: TRBJ2-7; CDR3: ASSKGADSRFAYEQY
V: TRBV9; J: TRBJ2-6; CDR3: ASSPHESSGANVLT
V: TRBV27; J: TRBJ2-7; CDR3: ASSPIMSHYEQY
V: TRBV4-3; J: TRBJ2-5; CDR3: ASSRGQGFRGETQY
V: TRBV15; J: TRBJ2-3; CDR3: ATSSSGWERTPDTQY
V: TRBV7-3; J: TRBJ2-3; CDR3: ASSLEAVRGADTQY
V: TRBV9; J: TRBJ2-7; CDR3: ASSPSGRSSYEQY
V: TRBV19; J: TRBJ1-5; CDR3: ASSIDKSLGPQH
V: TRBV27; J: TRBJ2-4; CDR3: ASSYLPTHQASKNIQY
V: TRBV4-1; J: TRBJ2-1; CDR3: ASSHPPGGPSYNEQF
V: TRBV28; J: TRBJ1-2; CDR3: ASLEANYGYT
V: TRBV7-9; J: TRBJ1-4; CDR3: ASSSTGSHTTNEKLF
V: TRBV7-3; J: TRBJ2-3; CDR3: ASSLGQGPDTQY
V: TRBV27; J: TRBJ2-7; CDR3: ASSSDRGSTYEQY
V: TRBV6-4; J: TRBJ2-1; CDR3: ASSDTAGTTPNEQF
V: TRBV27; J: TRBJ2-1; CDR3: ASQDPGWTNEQF
V: TRBV5-1; J: TRBJ2-1; CDR3: ASSLAGMDNEQF
V: TRBV5-1; J: TRBJ1-4; CDR3: ASSLQGEYEKLF
V: TRBV2; J: TRBJ2-1; CDR3: ASSDLPSSYNEQF
V: TRBV29-1; J: TRBJ1-5; CDR3: SVRQGVHQPQH
V: TRBV18; J: TRBJ2-1; CDR3: ASSPSQSHNIYNEQF
V: TRBV28; J: TRBJ2-2; CDR3: ASSLRPGLDTGELF
V: TRBV5-1; J: TRBJ2-2; CDR3: ASKVTGGTGELF
V: TRBV7-9; J: TRBJ2-3; CDR3: ASLRRGRTDTQY
V: TRBV11-2; J: TRBJ1-1; CDR3: ASSLAPGPNTEAF
V: TRBV27; J: TRBJ2-7; CDR3: ASSLGTSASYEQY
V: TRBV5-1; J: TRBJ2-2; CDR3: ASNGNPRNTGELF
V: TRBV7-2; J: TRBJ2-2; CDR3: ASSRPRRGSGKNTGELF
V: TRBV5-1; J: TRBJ1-4; CDR3: ASSLRGLSEKLF
V: TRBV27; J: TRBJ2-5; CDR3: ASSPSPNRGLRETQY
V: TRBV6-6; J: TRBJ2-7; CDR3: ASSGLKTDEQY
V: TRBV10-3; J: TRBJ2-1; CDR3: AIPKREGGGNEQF
V: TRBV19; J: TRBJ1-1; CDR3: ASSIGTGANTEAF
V: TRBV5-5; J: TRBJ2-5; CDR3: ASSPGFGETQY
V: TRBV4-1; J: TRBJ2-3; CDR3: ASSQVLKDSTDTQY
V: TRBV4-3; J: TRBJ2-2; CDR3: ASSPDRAYTGELF
V: TRBV10-2; J: TRBJ2-3; CDR3: ASSDRGTGVTDTQY
V: TRBV10-3; J: TRBJ2-7; CDR3: AISETPGGVGSGYEQY
V: TRBV13; J: TRBJ2-2; CDR3: ASSAGVTGELF
V: TRBV14; J: TRBJ1-2; CDR3: ASSQDRRGGRFGYT
V: TRBV11-2; J: TRBJ2-5; CDR3: ASSTTLAGIQETQY
V: TRBV25-1; J: TRBJ2-2; CDR3: ASSERSHKTGELF